One and the same sample provided the 29 T cell receptor beta chains below, sequenced in a study of T cell repertoires in cytomegalovirus infection. MiXCR, run by TCRdb on the reads, gives a single entry per CDR3 protein. The sample lists roughly 500,000 distinct CDR3 sequences, about 11% occurring once. The specimen sequenced was PBMCs. The receptor source for this set is a human donor in good health (CMV status not recorded). Some clones in this sample may be carry-over from other donors' samples.

In this sample, this clonotype turned up many times. CDR3 sequence: CASSQAGRAQQAFF. The CDR3 region has the DNA TGTGCCAGCAGCCAAGCTGGCAGGGCCCAGCAAGCTTTCTTT. The gene calls are TRBV3-1 and TRBJ1-1; maybe TRBD1 (5 bases). CDR1 LGHDT and CDR2 YNNKEL come from the germline V gene (reference sequence). The CDR3 has 14 amino acids. V dropped 1 base and J dropped 9 bases, with 15 bases sitting between them.

The chain couples TRBV20-1 to TRBJ2-1, with 8 bases lining up with TRBD2. The V gene's germline CDR1 is DFQATT and CDR2 SNEGSKA (reference sequence). CDR3 size: 13 residues. V lost 7 bases and J lost 3; bases outside the gene matches: 5. The DNA of the CDR3 is TGCAGTGGAGCGGGAGATTACTACAATGAGCAGTTCTTC. Encoded protein: CSGAGDYYNEQFF.

The sample holds a few counts of this clonotype. The chain uses TRBV2 and TRBJ1-3, with D maybe TRBD1 (6 bases). Germline values: CDR1 SNHLY, CDR2 FYNNEI. The CDR3 is 17 residues long. V gave up 6 bases and J gave up 0 bases, with 18 bases separating them. This CDR3 reads CASRRLGQGISGNTIYF. The CDR3, as DNA: TGTGCCAGCAGAAGGTTGGGGCAGGGGATCTCTGGAAACACCATATATTTT.

This clonotype was seen a few times. The chain employs TRBV6-6 and TRBJ2-6; 8 positions agree with TRBD1. Losses at the gene ends were 6 bases for V and 0 bases for J; bases not matched to a gene: 13. CDR3 length equals 19 residues. Germline values: CDR1 MNHNY, CDR2 SVGAGI (reference sequence). Here the CDR3 reads CASRDPGQGWISGANVLTF. Here the CDR3 DNA reads TGTGCCAGCAGAGACCCTGGACAGGGTTGGATCTCTGGGGCCAACGTCCTGACTTTC.

This clonotype was seen ten or more times. This chain connects TRBV7-2 to TRBJ2-5; weak D call: TRBD2 (6 bases). Trimming took 1 base from V and 4 from J, leaving 16 bases between them. Germline CDR1 is SGHTA and CDR2 is FQGNSA. The CDR3 loop spans 16 amino acids. The CDR3 sequence is CASSLGASASRETQYF. The CDR3 nucleotides are TGTGCCAGCAGCTTAGGGGCTAGCGCTAGCCGAGAGACCCAGTACTTC.

Many counts were recorded for this clonotype. V usage is TRBV2 and J usage is TRBJ2-3; D ambiguous. The V gene's germline CDR1 is SNHLY and CDR2 FYNNEI. V dropped 6 bases and J dropped 4 bases, with 14 bases sitting between them. The CDR3 is made up of 14 amino acids. The CDR3 loop reads CASSDRGSADTQYF. CDR3 sequence (DNA): TGTGCCAGCAGCGATAGAGGTTCAGCAGATACGCAGTATTTT.

The chain carries TRBV2 and TRBJ2-1, with 11 bases lining up with TRBD2. V lost 6 bases and J lost 8; bases outside the gene matches: 3. The germline V gene encodes CDR1 SNHLY and CDR2 FYNNEI. The CDR3 is made up of 13 amino acids. In DNA, the CDR3 is TGTGCCAGCAGCGGGACTAGCGGTGATGAGCAGTTCTTC. It is translated as CASSGTSGDEQFF.

This clonotype was detected ten times or more. V gene TRBV7-2 combines with J gene TRBJ1-1, with a possible D match to TRBD1 (6 bases). The V and J ends lost 5 bases and 4 bases respectively, with 14 bases between them. Germline values: CDR1 SGHTA, CDR2 FQGNSA. The CDR3 spans 14 residues. CDR3 in DNA: TGTGCCAGCAGCACGACAGGATGGAGCACTGAAGCTTTCTTT. As protein: CASSTTGWSTEAFF.

This clonotype was counted many times. This rearrangement joins TRBV7-9 to TRBJ2-7; D ambiguous. Trimming stripped 4 bases from V and 3 bases from J, with 10 bases between. CDR3 length: 13 residues. Germline V gene sequence: CDR1 SEHNR, CDR2 FQNEAQ (reference sequence). DNA of the CDR3: TGTGCCAGCAGCTCGCGACACCACTACGAGCAGTACTTC. Translated, it gives CASSSRHHYEQYF.

This clonotype was detected ten times or more. V and J are TRBV6-5 and TRBJ1-4, with TRBD1 matching 9 bases. The CDR3 totals 16 residues. Looked up from germline, CDR1 is MNHEY and CDR2 is SVGAGI. Trimming at V came to 6 bases and at J to 2 bases, leaving 7 bases not matched to a gene. The chain's CDR3 is CASSTGTGFTNEKLFF. Written as DNA, the CDR3 is TGTGCCAGCAGCACCGGGACAGGGTTTACTAATGAAAAACTGTTTTTT.

This clonotype was seen a few times. This chain connects TRBV12-3 or TRBV12-4 to TRBJ1-2, with D tentatively TRBD1 (5 bases). CDR3 size: 12 residues. Trimming removed 6 bases from V and 8 bases from J, with 13 bases in between. The CDR3 nucleotides are TGTGCCAGCAGCCCCGACAGCACCGGCTACACCTTC. Translation: CASSPDSTGYTF.

Only a few counts were recorded for this clonotype. The chain carries TRBV6-6 and TRBJ1-5; 12 positions match TRBD1. CDR3 length: 16 amino acids. The germline V gene has CDR1 MNHNY and CDR2 SVGAGI (reference sequence). V was pared by 0 bases and J by 7 bases, with 4 bases of the junction left unmatched. CDR3 nucleotide sequence: TGTGCCAGCAGTTACTCGCGGGACAGGGGGCCCCAGCCCCAGCATTTT. It encodes CASSYSRDRGPQPQHF.

This clonotype occurred many times. The genes are TRBV10-2 and TRBJ1-6; TRBD1 aligns across 7 bases. J was trimmed by 13 bases and V by 6 bases; bases with no gene match: 9. This CDR3 spans 13 amino acids. CDR1 WSHSY and CDR2 SAAADI come from the germline V gene. As DNA, the CDR3 is TGCGCCAGCAGATCGACAGGGAACACCCCCCTCCACTTT. This encodes CASRSTGNTPLHF.

The V gene is TRBV6-2 or TRBV6-3, the J gene TRBJ2-1; 8 bases fit TRBD2. The CDR3 covers 15 residues. After removal of 6 bases from V and 4 bases from J, the junction contained 8 bases not matched to a gene. Germline CDR1 reads MNHEY; CDR2 reads SVGEGT. CDR3 region: CASSYRLAGYNEQFF. Written as DNA, the CDR3 is TGTGCCAGCAGCTACCGATTAGCGGGGTACAATGAGCAGTTCTTC.

The count of this clonotype is one. The rearrangement uses TRBV5-1 and TRBJ2-4, with D unresolved. The CDR3 has 14 amino acids. The germline V and J ends were trimmed by 5 bases and 7 bases, with 16 bases remaining between them. Germline values: CDR1 SGHRS, CDR2 YFSETQ. As DNA, the CDR3 is TGCGCCAGCAGTCCTCAGGCCCCCCCCAACATTCAGTACTTC. Protein: CASSPQAPPNIQYF.

This clonotype was seen at least ten times. J is TRBJ2-7 and V is TRBV7-8; D may correspond to TRBD1 or TRBD2 (5 bases each). In germline, CDR1 is SGHVS, CDR2 FQNEAQ. Trimming shortened V by 1 base and J by 1 base, and 17 bases separated the two germline ends. There are 17 residues in the CDR3. The DNA for the CDR3 is TGTGCCAGCAGCTTAGGGAGATCAGGGACGGGGTCCTACGAGCAGTACTTC. It specifies CASSLGRSGTGSYEQYF.

This clonotype was found a few times. The chain has TRBV20-1 and TRBJ2-5, with D tentatively TRBD1 (7 bases). V was pared by 6 bases and J by 4 bases, with 24 bases between. Germline V gives CDR1 DFQATT, CDR2 SNEGSKA (reference sequence). CDR3 length: 16 residues. The CDR3, as DNA: TGCAGTGCCAAAGGGGGCGCGGGGCGGAAGCGAGAGACCCAGTACTTC. This codes for CSAKGGAGRKRETQYF.

This clonotype occurred many times. V is TRBV28 and J is TRBJ2-6; no clear D gene. The CDR3 has 15 residues. CDR1 and CDR2 (germline): MDHEN, SYDVKM. With 6 bases removed from V and 0 bases from J, the gap between germline ends came to 9 bases. The CDR3 nucleotides read TGTGCCAGCAGGACCCTGAGCTCTGGGGCCAACGTCCTGACTTTC. It specifies CASRTLSSGANVLTF.

Many counts were recorded for this clonotype. V and J are TRBV6-1 and TRBJ1-5; D call uncertain. This CDR3 contains 16 residues. Germline V gene sequence: CDR1 MNHNS, CDR2 SASEGT. The V gene lost 6 bases and the J gene lost 1 base, with 16 bases spanning the gap. CDR3: CASSPKHVQSNQPQHF. CDR3 DNA sequence: TGTGCCAGCAGCCCAAAGCACGTACAAAGCAATCAGCCCCAGCATTTT.

The table lists this clonotype with many counts. The CDR3 loop reads CASSDLRGLEPEAFF. The CDR3 nucleotides read TGTGCCAGCAGCGATCTAAGGGGGCTGGAACCTGAAGCTTTCTTT. The rearrangement joins TRBV11-2 to TRBJ1-1; 7 bases are a match to TRBD1. Per the germline V gene, CDR1 is SGHAT and CDR2 is FQNNGV. V was pared by 5 bases and J by 6 bases, with 12 bases of the junction left unmatched. This CDR3 has 15 amino acids.

This clonotype was counted ten times or more. The chain combines TRBV19 with TRBJ2-2, with D perhaps matching TRBD1 or TRBD2 (5 bases each). The CDR3 contains 15 residues. V was clipped by 5 bases and J by 5 bases, with 15 bases between them. The germline CDR1 and CDR2 sequences are LNHDA and SQIVND (reference sequence). The CDR3 loop is CASSPLSGGTGELFF. The CDR3 DNA sequence: TGTGCCAGTAGTCCACTATCTGGGGGAACCGGGGAGCTGTTTTTT.

This clonotype was picked up a small number of times. The rearrangement links TRBV20-1 to TRBJ1-2, with a possible D match to TRBD1 (5 bases). Looked up from germline, CDR1 is DFQATT and CDR2 is SNEGSKA (reference sequence). Between the trimmed V and J ends, which lost 3 bases and 4 bases, there was a span of 12 bases. The CDR3 loop spans 13 amino acids. CDR3 region: CSASTGGLYGYTF. The CDR3, as DNA: TGCAGTGCTAGCACCGGGGGTCTCTATGGCTACACCTTC.

The chain uses TRBV7-9 and TRBJ1-5; D unclear. The CDR3 has 14 amino acids. V was clipped by 1 base and J by 10 bases, with 14 bases between them. The germline gives CDR1 SEHNR, CDR2 FQNEAQ (reference sequence). The CDR3 DNA follows: TGTGCCAGCAGCTTAGAAGGGAGGGCGGATCCCCAGCATTTT. This translates into CASSLEGRADPQHF. Based on the CDR3 plus reference TRBV7-9 and TRBJ1-5, the full variable domain is DTGVSQNPRHKITKRGQNVTFRCDPISEHNRLYWYRQTLGQGPEFLTYFQNEAQLEKSRLLSDRFSAERPKGSFSTLEIQRTEQGDSAMYLCASSLEGRADPQHFGDGTRLSIL.

The V call is TRBV30, the J call TRBJ2-7; 9 positions match TRBD2. Trimming took 3 bases from V and 7 from J; bases not matched to a gene: 13. CDR1 and CDR2 from the germline V gene are GTSNPN and SVGIG (reference sequence). This CDR3 is 15 amino acids long. The CDR3 region has the DNA TGTGCCTGGAGGAGGGGCGGGAGGGCCCCGGGGGAGCAGTACTTC. This translates into CAWRRGGRAPGEQYF.

The rearrangement uses TRBV9 and TRBJ2-3; 11 positions match TRBD2. Unmatched junction bases numbered 6, after V lost 0 bases and J lost 3 bases. Germline V gene sequence: CDR1 SGDLS, CDR2 YYNGEE. The CDR3 runs to 17 residues. DNA of the CDR3: TGTGCCAGCAGCGTAGATGTGACTAGCGGGATAACAGATACGCAGTATTTT. This translates into CASSVDVTSGITDTQYF.

The V and J genes are TRBV7-9 and TRBJ2-1; D is perhaps TRBD1 or TRBD2 (6 bases each). V lost 2 bases, J lost 9 bases, and 23 bases lay in between. Germline CDR1 reads SEHNR; CDR2 reads FQNEAQ (reference sequence). The CDR3 has 17 amino acids. In DNA form, the CDR3 reads TGTGCCAGCAGCTTAAATCCAGCGGGCCTTAGGGGGGCTGAGCAGTTCTTC. Its protein product is CASSLNPAGLRGAEQFF. The variable domain in full, with the rest retrieved from reference TRBV7-9 and TRBJ2-1, is DTGVSQNPRHKITKRGQNVTFRCDPISEHNRLYWYRQTLGQGPEFLTYFQNEAQLEKSRLLSDRFSAERPKGSFSTLEIQRTEQGDSAMYLCASSLNPAGLRGAEQFFGPGTRLTVL.

The sample holds many counts of this clonotype. The rearrangement uses TRBV12-3 or TRBV12-4 and TRBJ2-5, with no clear D. V was cut by 3 bases and J by 2 bases, with 4 bases left in between. The length of the CDR3 is 12 residues. In DNA form, the CDR3 reads TGTGCCAGCAGTTTTTCTCAAGAGACCCAGTACTTC. Protein product: CASSFSQETQYF.

This clonotype turned up a few times. The genes are TRBV2 and TRBJ1-1; no reliable D call. The germline gives CDR1 SNHLY, CDR2 FYNNEI. V was pared by 1 base and J by 0 bases, with 9 bases between. CDR3 length: 15 residues. The CDR3 region is CASSEDMAMNTEAFF. The CDR3, as DNA: TGTGCCAGCAGTGAAGATATGGCGATGAACACTGAAGCTTTCTTT.

Many counts were recorded for this clonotype. The chain is built from TRBV29-1 and TRBJ2-7; 7 nucleotides match TRBD2. This CDR3 is 12 amino acids long. J was trimmed by 2 bases and V by 3 bases; bases with no gene match: 1. CDR1 is SQVTM, CDR2 ANQGSEA, per germline. The CDR3, as DNA: TGCAGCGTTGACGCGGGAGCCTACGAGCAGTACTTC. It encodes CSVDAGAYEQYF.